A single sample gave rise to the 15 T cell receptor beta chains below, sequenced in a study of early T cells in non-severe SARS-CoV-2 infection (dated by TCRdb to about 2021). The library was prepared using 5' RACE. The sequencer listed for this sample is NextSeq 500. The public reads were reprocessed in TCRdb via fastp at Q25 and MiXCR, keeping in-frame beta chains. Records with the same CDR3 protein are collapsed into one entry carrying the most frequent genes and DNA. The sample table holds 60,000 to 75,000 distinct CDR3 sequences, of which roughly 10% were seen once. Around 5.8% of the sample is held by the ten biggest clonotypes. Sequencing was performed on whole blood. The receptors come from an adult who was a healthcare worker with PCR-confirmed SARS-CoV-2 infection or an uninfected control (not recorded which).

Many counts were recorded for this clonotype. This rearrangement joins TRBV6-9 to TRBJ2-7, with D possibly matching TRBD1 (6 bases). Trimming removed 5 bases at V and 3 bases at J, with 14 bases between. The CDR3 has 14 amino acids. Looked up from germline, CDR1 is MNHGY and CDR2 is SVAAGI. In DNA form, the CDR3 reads TGTGCCAGCAGTCAGGGGACCCTGAACTACGAGCAGTACTTC. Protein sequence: CASSQGTLNYEQYF.

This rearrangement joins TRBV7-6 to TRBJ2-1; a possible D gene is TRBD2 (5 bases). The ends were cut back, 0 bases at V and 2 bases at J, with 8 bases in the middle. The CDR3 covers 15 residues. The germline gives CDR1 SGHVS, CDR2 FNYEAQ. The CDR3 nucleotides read TGTGCCAGCAGCTTAGCGGCTAGCCCCTACAATGAGCAGTTCTTC. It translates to CASSLAASPYNEQFF.

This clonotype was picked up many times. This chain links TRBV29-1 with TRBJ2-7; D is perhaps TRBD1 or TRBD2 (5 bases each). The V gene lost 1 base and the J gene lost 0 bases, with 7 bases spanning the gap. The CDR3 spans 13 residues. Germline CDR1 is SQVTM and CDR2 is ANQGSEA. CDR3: CSVEGGNSYEQYF. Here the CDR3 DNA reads TGCAGCGTTGAAGGGGGGAACTCCTACGAGCAGTACTTC.

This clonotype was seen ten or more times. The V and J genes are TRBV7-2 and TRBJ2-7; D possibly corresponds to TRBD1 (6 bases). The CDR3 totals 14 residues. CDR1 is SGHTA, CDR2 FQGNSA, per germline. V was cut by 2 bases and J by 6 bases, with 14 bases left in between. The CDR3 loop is CASSLQHRASEQYF. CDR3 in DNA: TGTGCCAGCAGCTTACAGCACAGGGCTAGCGAGCAGTACTTC.

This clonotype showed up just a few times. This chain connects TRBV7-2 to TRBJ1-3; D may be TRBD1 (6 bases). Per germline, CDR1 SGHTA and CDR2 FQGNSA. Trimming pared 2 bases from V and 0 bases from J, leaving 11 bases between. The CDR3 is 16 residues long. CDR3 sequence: CASSLQTGDSGNTIYF. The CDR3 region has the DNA TGTGCCAGCAGCTTACAGACAGGAGACTCTGGAAACACCATATATTTT.

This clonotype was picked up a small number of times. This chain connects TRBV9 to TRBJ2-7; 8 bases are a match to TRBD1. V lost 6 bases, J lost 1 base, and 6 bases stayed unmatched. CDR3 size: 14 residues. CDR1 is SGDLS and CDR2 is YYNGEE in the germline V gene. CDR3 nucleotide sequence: TGTGCCAGCAACCCAGGGGGCTTGTCCTACGAGCAGTACTTC. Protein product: CASNPGGLSYEQYF.

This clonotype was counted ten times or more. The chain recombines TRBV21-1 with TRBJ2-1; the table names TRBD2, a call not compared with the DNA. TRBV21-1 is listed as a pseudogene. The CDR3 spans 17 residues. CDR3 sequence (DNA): TGTGCCAGCAGCAAAGGGACTAGCGGGAGGCTCAACAATGAGCAGTTCTTC. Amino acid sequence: CASSKGTSGRLNNEQFF.

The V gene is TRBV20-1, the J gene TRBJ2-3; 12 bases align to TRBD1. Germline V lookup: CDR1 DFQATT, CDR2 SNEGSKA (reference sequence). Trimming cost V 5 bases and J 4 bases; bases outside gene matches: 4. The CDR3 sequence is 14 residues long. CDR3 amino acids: CSAGTGGLPDTQYF. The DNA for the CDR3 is TGCAGTGCTGGGACAGGGGGCTTGCCAGATACGCAGTATTTT.

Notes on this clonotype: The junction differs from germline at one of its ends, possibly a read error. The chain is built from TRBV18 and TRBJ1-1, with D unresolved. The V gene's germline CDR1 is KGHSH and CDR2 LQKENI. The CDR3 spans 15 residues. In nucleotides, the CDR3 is TGTGCCAGCTCACCTACCCTCATCTTTAACACTGAAGGAGACTTT. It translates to CASSPTLIFNTEGDF.

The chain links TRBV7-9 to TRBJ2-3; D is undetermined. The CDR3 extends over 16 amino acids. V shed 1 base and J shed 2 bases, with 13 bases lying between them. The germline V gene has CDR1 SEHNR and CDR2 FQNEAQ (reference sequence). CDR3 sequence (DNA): TGTGCCAGCAGCTTAGGGGCGCTAGTCCTCACAGATACGCAGTATTTT. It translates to CASSLGALVLTDTQYF.

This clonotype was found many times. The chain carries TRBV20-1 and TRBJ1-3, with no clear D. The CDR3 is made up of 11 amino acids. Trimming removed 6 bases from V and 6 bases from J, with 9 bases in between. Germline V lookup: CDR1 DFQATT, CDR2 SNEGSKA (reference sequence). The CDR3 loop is CSAPLENTIYF. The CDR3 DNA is TGCAGTGCCCCCCTGGAAAACACCATATATTTT.

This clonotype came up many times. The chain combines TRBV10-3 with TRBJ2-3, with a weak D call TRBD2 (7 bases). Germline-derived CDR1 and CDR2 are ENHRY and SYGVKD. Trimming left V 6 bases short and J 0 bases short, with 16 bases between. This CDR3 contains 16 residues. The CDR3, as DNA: TGTGCCATCAGCCTACGGGGGGCCAAGAGCACAGATACGCAGTATTTT. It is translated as CAISLRGAKSTDTQYF.

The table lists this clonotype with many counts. In DNA form, the CDR3 reads TGTGCCAGCAGTGAAAGACAGGGGGGAGCTTTCTTT. It encodes CASSERQGGAFF. This chain joins TRBV2 and TRBJ1-1; 9 bases map to TRBD1. Trimming at V came to 2 bases and at J to 10 bases, leaving 2 bases not matched to a gene. Germline CDR1 SNHLY, CDR2 FYNNEI. The CDR3 runs 12 residues.

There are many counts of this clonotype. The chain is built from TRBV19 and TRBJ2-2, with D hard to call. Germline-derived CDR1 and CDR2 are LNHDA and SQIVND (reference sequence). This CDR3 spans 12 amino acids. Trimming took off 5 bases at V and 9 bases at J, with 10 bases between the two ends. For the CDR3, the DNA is TGTGCCAGTAGTCCAAGTTCTCGGGAGCTGTTTTTT. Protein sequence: CASSPSSRELFF.

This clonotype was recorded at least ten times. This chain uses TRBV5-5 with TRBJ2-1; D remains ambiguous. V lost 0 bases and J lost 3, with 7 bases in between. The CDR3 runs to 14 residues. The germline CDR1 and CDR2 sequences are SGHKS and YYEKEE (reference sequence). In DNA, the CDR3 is TGTGCCAGCAGCTTGGCCGCGCTCTACAATGAGCAGTTCTTC. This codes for CASSLAALYNEQFF.